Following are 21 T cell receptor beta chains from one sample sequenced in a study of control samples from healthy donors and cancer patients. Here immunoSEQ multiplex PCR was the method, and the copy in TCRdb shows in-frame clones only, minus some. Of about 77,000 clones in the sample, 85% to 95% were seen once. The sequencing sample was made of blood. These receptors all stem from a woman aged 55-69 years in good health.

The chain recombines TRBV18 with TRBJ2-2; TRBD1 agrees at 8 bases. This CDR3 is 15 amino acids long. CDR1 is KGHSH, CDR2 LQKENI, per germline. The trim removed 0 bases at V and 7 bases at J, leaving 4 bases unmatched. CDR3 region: CASSPPAGGGGELFF. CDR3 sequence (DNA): TGTGCCAGCTCACCACCGGCAGGGGGCGGCGGGGAGCTGTTTTTT.

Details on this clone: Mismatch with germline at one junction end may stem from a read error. The CDR3 protein is CASSEAQSIFRTGGF. The CDR3 nucleotides are TGTGCCAGCAGTGAAGCGCAAAGCATATTTAGGACAGGGGGATTC. The chain couples TRBV6-1 to TRBJ2-4, with 10 bases lining up with TRBD1. Germline-derived CDR1 and CDR2 are MNHNS and SASEGT. The CDR3 spans 15 residues.

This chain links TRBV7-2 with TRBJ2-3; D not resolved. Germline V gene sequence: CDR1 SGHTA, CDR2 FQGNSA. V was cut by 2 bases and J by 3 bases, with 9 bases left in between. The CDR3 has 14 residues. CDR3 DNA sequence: TGTGCCAGCAGCTTAAGTCTGGGTACAGATACGCAGTATTTT. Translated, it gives CASSLSLGTDTQYF. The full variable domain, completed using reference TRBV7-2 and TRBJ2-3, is GAGVSQSPSNKVTEKGKDVELRCDPISGHTALYWYRQSLGQGLEFLIYFQGNSAPDKSGLPSDRFSAERTGGSVSTLTIQRTQQEDSAVYLCASSLSLGTDTQYFGPGTRLTVL.

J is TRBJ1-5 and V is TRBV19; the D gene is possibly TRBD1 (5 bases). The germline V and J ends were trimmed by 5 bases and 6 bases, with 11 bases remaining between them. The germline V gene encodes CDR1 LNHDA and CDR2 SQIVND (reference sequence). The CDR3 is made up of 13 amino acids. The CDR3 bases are TGTGCCAGTAGTGGGGGGACCACTCAGCCCCAGCATTTT. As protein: CASSGGTTQPQHF.

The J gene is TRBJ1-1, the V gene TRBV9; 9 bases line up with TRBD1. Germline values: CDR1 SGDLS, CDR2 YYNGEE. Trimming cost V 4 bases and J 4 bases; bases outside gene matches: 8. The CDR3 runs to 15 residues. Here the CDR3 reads CASSPRTGEGTEAFF. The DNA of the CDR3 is TGTGCCAGCAGCCCCCGGACAGGGGAGGGCACTGAAGCTTTCTTT.

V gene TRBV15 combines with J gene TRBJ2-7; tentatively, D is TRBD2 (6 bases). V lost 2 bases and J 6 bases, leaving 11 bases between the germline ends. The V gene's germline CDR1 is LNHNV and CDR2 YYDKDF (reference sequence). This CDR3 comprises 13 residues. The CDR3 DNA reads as TGTGCCACCAGCAGATCTCGGGGGACCGAGCAGTACTTC. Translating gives CATSRSRGTEQYF. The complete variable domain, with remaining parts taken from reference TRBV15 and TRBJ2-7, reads DAMVIQNPRYQVTQFGKPVTLSCSQTLNHNVMYWYQQKSSQAPKLLFHYYDKDFNNEADTPDNFQSRRPNTSFCFLDIRSPGLGDTAMYLCATSRSRGTEQYFGPGTRLTVT.

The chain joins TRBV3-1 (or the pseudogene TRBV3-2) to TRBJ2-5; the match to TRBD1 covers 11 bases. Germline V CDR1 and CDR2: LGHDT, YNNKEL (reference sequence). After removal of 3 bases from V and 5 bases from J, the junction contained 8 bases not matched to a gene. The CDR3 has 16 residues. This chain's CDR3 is CASSQAGTGGSETQYF. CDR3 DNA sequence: TGTGCCAGCAGCCAGGCCGGGACAGGGGGTTCGGAGACCCAGTACTTC.

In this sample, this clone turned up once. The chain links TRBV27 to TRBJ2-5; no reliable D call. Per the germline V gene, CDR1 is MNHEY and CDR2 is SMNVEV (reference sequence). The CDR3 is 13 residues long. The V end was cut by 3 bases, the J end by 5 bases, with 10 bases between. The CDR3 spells CASSFQRRETQYF. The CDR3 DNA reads TGTGCCAGCAGTTTTCAGCGACGGGAGACCCAGTACTTC.

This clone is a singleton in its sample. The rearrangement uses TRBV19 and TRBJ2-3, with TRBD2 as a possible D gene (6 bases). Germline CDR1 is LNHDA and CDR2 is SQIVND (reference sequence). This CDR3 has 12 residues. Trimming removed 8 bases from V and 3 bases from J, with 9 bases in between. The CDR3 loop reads CASGGGTDTQYF. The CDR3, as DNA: TGTGCCAGTGGGGGAGGAACAGATACGCAGTATTTT. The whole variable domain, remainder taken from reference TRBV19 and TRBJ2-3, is DGGITQSPKYLFRKEGQNVTLSCEQNLNHDAMYWYRQDPGQGLRLIYYSQIVNDFQKGDIAEGYSVSREKKESFPLTVTSAQKNPTAFYLCASGGGTDTQYFGPGTRLTVL.

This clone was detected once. The DNA for the CDR3 is TGTGCCAGCAGCAAGGGACAGGGTACGAATGAGCAGTTCTTC. Translation: CASSKGQGTNEQFF. This rearrangement joins TRBV11-2 to TRBJ2-1; TRBD1 matches at 9 bases. J gave up 7 bases and V 5 bases, and 6 bases lay outside the gene matches. Germline V gene sequence: CDR1 SGHAT, CDR2 FQNNGV. This CDR3 has 14 residues.

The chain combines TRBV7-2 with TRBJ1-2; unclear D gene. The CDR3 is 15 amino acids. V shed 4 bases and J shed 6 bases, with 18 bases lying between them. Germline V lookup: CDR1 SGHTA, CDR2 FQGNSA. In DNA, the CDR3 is TGTGCCAGCAGCTCAGACCCCTGGGCCCGGGATGGCTACACCTTC. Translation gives CASSSDPWARDGYTF.

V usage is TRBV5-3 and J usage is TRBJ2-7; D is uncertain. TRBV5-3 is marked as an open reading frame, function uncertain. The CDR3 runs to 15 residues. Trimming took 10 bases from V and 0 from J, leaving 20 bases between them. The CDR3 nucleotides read TGTGCCCCAATTCCACCACAAGGTGCCTCCTACGAGCAGTACTTC. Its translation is CAPIPPQGASYEQYF.

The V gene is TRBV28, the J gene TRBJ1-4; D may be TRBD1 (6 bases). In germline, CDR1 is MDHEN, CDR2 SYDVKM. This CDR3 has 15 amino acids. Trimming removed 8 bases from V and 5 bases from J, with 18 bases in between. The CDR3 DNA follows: TGTGCCAGCGGGGGCGGGGCTGAAGAAAATGAAAAACTGTTTTTT. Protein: CASGGGAEENEKLFF.

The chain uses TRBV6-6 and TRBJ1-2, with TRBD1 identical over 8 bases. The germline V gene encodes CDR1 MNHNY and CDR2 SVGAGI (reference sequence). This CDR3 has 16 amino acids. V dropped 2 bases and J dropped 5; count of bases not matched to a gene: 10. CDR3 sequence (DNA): TGTGCCAGCAGTTACGCAGCGGGACAGGAAATATATGGCTACACCTTC. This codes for CASSYAAGQEIYGYTF.

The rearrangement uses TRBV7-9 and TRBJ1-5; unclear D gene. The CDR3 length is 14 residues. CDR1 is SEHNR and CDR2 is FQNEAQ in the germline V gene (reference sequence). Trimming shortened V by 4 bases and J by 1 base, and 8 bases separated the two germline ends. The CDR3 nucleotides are TGTGCCAGCAGCTCTTCTGGGAGCAATCAGCCCCAGCATTTT. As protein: CASSSSGSNQPQHF.

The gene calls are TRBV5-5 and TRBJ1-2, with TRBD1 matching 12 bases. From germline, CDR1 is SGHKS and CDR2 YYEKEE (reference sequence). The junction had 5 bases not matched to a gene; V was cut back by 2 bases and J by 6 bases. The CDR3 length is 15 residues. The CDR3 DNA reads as TGTGCCAGCAGCTTAAGGGACAGGGGGCGGAATGGCTACACCTTC. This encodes CASSLRDRGRNGYTF.

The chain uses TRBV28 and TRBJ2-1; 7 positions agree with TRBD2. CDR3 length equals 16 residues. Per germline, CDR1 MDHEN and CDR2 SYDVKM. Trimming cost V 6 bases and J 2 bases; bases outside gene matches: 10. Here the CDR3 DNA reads TGTGCCAGCAGAGACCTAGCGGACCCAGCCTACAATGAGCAGTTCTTC. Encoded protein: CASRDLADPAYNEQFF.

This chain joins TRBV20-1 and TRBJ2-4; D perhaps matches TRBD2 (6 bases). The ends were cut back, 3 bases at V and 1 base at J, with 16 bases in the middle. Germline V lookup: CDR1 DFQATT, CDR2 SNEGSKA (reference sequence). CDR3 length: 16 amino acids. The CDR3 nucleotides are TGCAGTGCTAGTCCACAACATGGGGGGGCCAAAAACATTCAGTACTTC. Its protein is CSASPQHGGAKNIQYF.

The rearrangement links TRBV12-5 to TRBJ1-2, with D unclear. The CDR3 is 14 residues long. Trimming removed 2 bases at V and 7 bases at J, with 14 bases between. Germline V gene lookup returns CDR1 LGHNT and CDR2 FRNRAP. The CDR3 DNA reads TGTGCTAGTGGTTTGACTCCGGGCCATCTTGGCTACACCTTC. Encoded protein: CASGLTPGHLGYTF.

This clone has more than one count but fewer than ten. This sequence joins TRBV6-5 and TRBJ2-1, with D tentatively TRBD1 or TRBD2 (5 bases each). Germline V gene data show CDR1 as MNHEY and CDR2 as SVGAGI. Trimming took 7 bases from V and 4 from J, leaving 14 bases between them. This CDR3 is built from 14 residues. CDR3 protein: CASTLSGRYNEQFF. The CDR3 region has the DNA TGTGCCAGCACCCTTTCGGGACGTTACAATGAGCAGTTCTTC.

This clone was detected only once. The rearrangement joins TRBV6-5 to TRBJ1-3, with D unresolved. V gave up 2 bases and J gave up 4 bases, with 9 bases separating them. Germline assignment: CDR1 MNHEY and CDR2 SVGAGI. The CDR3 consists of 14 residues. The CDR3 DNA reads TGTGCCAGCAGTTACCGGGCCCGGGGAAACACCATATATTTT. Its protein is CASSYRARGNTIYF.